The source of this T cell receptor beta chain is a study of shared clonotypes between healthy human individuals. Background on the study: For every donor, three CD4 naive, three CD4 memory, two CD8 naive and one CD8 memory plates were used. General observations from the study: The study found roughly 5% of naive CD4 clonotypes shared across four donors. The study generally estimated greater richness for naive than memory subsets.

There are 11 residues in the CDR3. Trimming stripped 5 bases from V and 7 bases from J, with 8 bases between. The V gene's germline CDR1 is MDHEN and CDR2 SYDVKM. In regard to this clone: Its antigen remains unknown.

Sequencing used immunoSEQ multiplex PCR; TCRdb keeps in-frame clones, though not all of them. The sample consists of 2 million to 2.5 million clones, around 93% of them appearing once. The chain uses TRBV28 and TRBJ1-2, with D uncertain. The clonotype was recovered from a man aged 18 to 29 in good health. Some clones in this sample may be carry-over from other donors' samples. What was sequenced was naive CD4+ T cells from PBMCs. Indicated subset: CD45RA+ positively selected. CDR3 in DNA: TGTGCCAGCAGTCCAACGTCTGGCTACACCTTC. Translating it yields CASSPTSGYTF.